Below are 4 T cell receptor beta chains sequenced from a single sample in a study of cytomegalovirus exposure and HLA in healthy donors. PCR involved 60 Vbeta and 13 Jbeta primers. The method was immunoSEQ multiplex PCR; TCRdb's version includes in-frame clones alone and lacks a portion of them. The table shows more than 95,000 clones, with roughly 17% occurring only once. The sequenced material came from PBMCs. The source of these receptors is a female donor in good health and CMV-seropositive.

CDR3 DNA sequence: TGTGCCTGGAGTAGCGGATTCCGGACAGGGTTTATAGATTCACCCCTCCACTTT. Its protein is CAWSSGFRTGFIDSPLHF. This chain uses TRBV30 with TRBJ1-6; 8 positions agree with TRBD1. This CDR3 has 18 residues. V lost 2 bases and J lost 8; bases outside the gene matches: 17. Germline V lookup: CDR1 GTSNPN, CDR2 SVGIG (reference sequence).

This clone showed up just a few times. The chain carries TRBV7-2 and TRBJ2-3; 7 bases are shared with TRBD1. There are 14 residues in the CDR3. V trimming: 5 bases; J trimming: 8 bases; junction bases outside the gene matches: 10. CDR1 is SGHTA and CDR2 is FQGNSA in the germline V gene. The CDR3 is CASSGLSGGVTQYF. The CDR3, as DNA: TGTGCCAGCAGCGGTCTTTCAGGGGGAGTTACGCAGTATTTT.

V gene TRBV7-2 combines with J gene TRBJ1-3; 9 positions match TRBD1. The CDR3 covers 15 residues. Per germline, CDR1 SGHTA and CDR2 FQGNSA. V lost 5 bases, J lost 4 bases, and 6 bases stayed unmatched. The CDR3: CASSEGQGAGNTIYF. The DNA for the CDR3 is TGTGCCAGCAGCGAGGGACAGGGAGCCGGAAACACCATATATTTT.

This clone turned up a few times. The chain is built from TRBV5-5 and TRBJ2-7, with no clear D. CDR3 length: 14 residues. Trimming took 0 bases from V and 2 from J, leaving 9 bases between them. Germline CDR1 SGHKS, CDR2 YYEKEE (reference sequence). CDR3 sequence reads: CASSLAAPPYEQYF. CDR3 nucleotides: TGTGCCAGCAGCTTGGCCGCGCCCCCCTACGAGCAGTACTTC.